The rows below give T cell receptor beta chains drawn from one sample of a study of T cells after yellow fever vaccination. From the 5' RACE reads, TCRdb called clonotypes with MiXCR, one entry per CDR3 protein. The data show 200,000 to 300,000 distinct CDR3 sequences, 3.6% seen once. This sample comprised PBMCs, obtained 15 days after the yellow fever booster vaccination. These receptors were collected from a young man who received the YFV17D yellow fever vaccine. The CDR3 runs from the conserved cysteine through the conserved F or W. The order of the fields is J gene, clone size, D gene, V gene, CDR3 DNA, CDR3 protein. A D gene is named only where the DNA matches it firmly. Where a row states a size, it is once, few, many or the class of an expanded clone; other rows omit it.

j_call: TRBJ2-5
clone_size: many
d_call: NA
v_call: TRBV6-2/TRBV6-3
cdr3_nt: TGTGCCAGCAGTGCCAGGGTGGGCCAAGAGACCCAGTACTTC
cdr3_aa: CASSARVGQETQYF

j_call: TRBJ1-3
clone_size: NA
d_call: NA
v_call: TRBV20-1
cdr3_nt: TGCAGTGCTAGGTCCGGGAATGAGAACACCATATATTTT
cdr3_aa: CSARSGNENTIYF

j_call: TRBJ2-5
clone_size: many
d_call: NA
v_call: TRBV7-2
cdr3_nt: TGTGCCAGCAGCTTACCCGCATGGGGGGAGACCCAGTACTTC
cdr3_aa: CASSLPAWGETQYF

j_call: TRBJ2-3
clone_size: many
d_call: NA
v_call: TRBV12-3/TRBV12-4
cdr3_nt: TGTGCCAGCAGTTTACGGGGCTCCCTAGAGGGAGATACGCAGTATTTT
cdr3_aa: CASSLRGSLEGDTQYF

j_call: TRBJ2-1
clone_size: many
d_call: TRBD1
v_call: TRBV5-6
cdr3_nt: TGTGCCAGCAGCTTGTTGGGACAGAACAATGAGCAGTTCTTC
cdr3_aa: CASSLLGQNNEQFF

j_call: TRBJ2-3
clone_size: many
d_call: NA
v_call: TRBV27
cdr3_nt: TGTGCCAGCAGTTTGGCACATAACACAGATACGCAGTATTTT
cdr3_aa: CASSLAHNTDTQYF

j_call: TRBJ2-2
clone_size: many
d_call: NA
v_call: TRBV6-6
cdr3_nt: TGTGCCAGCAGTTTTCAGGGGCCCGCGAACACCGGGGAGCTGTTTTTT
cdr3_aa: CASSFQGPANTGELFF

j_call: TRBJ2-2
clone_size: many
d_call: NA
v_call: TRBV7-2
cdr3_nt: TGTGCCAGCAGCTCAGGGTTCTGGAACACCGGGGAGCTGTTTTTT
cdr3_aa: CASSSGFWNTGELFF

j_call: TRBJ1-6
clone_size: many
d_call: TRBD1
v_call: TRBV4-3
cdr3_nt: TGCGCCAGCAGCCAGGGACAGGGGGCAACGTTGTCACCCCTCCACTTT
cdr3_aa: CASSQGQGATLSPLHF

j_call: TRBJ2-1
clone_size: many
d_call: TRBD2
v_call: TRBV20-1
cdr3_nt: TGCAGTGCTAGTGGACTAGCGGGGAATGAGCAGTTCTTC
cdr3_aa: CSASGLAGNEQFF

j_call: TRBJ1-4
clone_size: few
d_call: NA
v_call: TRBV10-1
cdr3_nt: TGCGCCAGCAGTGATCAGAGGACCCTTGTTAATGAAAAACTGTTTTTT
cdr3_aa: CASSDQRTLVNEKLFF

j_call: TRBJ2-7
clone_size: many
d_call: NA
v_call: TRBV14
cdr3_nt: TGTGCCAGCAGTCCAGCAGGGTGGACAGCCTACGAGCAGTACTTC
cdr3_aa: CASSPAGWTAYEQYF

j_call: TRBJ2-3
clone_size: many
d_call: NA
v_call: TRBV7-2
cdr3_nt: TGTGCCAGCAGCTTGAGAGGGGGATTCGCAGATACGCAGTATTTT
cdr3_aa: CASSLRGGFADTQYF

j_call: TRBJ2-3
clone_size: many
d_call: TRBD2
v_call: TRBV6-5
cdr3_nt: TGTGCCAGCATGGCGGGGGGGCCGGTAGAATCAGATACGCAGTATTTT
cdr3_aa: CASMAGGPVESDTQYF

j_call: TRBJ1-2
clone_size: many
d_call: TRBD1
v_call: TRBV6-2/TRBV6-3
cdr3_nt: TGTGCCAGCATCCACAACAGGGGAGCTAACTATGGCTACACCTTC
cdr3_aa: CASIHNRGANYGYTF

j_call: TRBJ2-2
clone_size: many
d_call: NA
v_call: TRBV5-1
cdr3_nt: TGCGCCAGCAGCCCTGTTGGAGGGAGCTCGACCGGGGAGCTGTTTTTT
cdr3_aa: CASSPVGGSSTGELFF

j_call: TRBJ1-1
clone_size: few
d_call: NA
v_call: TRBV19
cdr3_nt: TGTGCCAGTAGTATCCCCAGGGGAAAAGCTTTCTTT
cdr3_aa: CASSIPRGKAFF

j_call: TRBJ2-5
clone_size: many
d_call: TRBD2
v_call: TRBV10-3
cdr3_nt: TGTGCCATCAGTGGTGGCGGGGGGGGCCAAGAGACCCAGTACTTC
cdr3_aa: CAISGGGGGQETQYF

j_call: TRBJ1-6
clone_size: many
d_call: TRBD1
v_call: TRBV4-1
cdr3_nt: TGCGCCAGCAGCCGGGGGCTCTCTGGACAGGGACCGAATTCACCCCTCCACTTT
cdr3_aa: CASSRGLSGQGPNSPLHF

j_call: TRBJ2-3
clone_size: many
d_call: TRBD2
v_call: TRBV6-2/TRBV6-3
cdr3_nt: TGTGCCAGCAGGGGACTAGCGGGAGCCGATACGCAGTATTTT
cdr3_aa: CASRGLAGADTQYF

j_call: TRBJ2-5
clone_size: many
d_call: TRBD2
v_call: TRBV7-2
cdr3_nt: TGTGCCAGCAGCATTTGGACTAGCGGGTTACGGACCCAGTACTTC
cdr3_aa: CASSIWTSGLRTQYF

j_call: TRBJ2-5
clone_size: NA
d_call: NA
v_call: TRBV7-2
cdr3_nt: TGTGCCAGCAGCCGAGCTCAGGAGGGAAGCGGTGAGACCCAGTACTTC
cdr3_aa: CASSRAQEGSGETQYF

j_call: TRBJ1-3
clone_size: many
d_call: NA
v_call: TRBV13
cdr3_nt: TGTGCCAGCAGCTGGAAAGTGCGAAACACCATATATTTT
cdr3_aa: CASSWKVRNTIYF

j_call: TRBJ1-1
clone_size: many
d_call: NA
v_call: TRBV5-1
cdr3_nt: TGCGCCAGCAAATCGGACGGGAAATCGCGAGCTTTCTTT
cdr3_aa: CASKSDGKSRAFF

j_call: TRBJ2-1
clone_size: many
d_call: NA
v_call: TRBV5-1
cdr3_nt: TGCGCCAGCAGCTTAGCCGGTATCAACAATGAGCAGTTCTTC
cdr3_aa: CASSLAGINNEQFF

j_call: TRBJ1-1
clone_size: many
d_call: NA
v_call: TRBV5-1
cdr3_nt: TGCGCCAGCAGCTTTCGATTCCAGAACACTGAAGCTTTCTTT
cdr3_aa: CASSFRFQNTEAFF

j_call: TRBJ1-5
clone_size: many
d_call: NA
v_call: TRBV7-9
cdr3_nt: TGTGCCAGCAGCTTAGCGGTCGGGGAACAGCCCCAGCATTTT
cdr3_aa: CASSLAVGEQPQHF

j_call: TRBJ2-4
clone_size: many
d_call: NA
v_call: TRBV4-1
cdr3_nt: TGCGCCAGCAGCCAAGGGTCCGGGACGAAAAACATTCAGTACTTC
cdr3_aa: CASSQGSGTKNIQYF

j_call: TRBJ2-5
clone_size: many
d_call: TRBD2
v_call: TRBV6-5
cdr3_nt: TGTGCCAGCAGCCGAGGGAGGGGATTGGAGACCCAGTACTTC
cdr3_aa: CASSRGRGLETQYF

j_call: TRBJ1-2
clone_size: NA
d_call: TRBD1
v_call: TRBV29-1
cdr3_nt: TGCAGCGTTGGACAGGGGGACTATGGCTACACCTTC
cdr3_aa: CSVGQGDYGYTF

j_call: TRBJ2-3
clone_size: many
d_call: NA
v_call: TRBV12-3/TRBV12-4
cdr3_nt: TGTGCCAGCAGTTCAAGGGGCACAGATACGCAGTATTTT
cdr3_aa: CASSSRGTDTQYF

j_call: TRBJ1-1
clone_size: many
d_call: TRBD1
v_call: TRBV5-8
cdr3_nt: TGTGCCAGCAGCCTTACGCAGGGGGCGAACACTGAAGCTTTCTTT
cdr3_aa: CASSLTQGANTEAFF

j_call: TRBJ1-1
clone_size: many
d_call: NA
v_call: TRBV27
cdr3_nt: TGTGCCAGCAGTCTTTCTGGTGAAGCTTTCTTT
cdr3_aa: CASSLSGEAFF

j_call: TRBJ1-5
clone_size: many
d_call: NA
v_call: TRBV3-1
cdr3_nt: TGTGCCAGCAGCCAAGTTGGTCAGCCCCAGCATTTT
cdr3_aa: CASSQVGQPQHF

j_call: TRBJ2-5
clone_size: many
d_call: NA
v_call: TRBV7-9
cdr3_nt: TGTGCCAGCAGCCCATCGGCGGCAGGAGACCAAGAGACCCAGTACTTC
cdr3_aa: CASSPSAAGDQETQYF

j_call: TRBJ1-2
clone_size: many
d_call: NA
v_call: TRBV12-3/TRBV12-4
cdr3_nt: TGTGCCAGCACCTTCTATACTAACTATGGCTACACCTTC
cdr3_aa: CASTFYTNYGYTF

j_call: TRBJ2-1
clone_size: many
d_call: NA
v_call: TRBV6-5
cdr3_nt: TGTGCCAGCAGTTCCGTGTCGAGCTCCTACAATGAGCAGTTCTTC
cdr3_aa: CASSSVSSSYNEQFF

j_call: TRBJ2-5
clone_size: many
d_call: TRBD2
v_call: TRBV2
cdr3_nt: TGTGCCAGCCCCCCAACTAGCGGGGGAGAGACCCAGTACTTC
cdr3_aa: CASPPTSGGETQYF

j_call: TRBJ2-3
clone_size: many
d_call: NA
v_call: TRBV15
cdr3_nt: TGTGCCACCAGCAGAGGGGGGGCCTACACAGATACGCAGTATTTT
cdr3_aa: CATSRGGAYTDTQYF

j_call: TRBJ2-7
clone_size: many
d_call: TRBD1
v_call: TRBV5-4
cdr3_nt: TGTGCCAGCAGCCCAACGGACAGGGGAACGTACGAGCAGTACTTC
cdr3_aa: CASSPTDRGTYEQYF

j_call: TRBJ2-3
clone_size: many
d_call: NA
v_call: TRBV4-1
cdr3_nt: TGCGCCAGCAGCCAAGACTGGGGAGATACGCAGTATTTT
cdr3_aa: CASSQDWGDTQYF

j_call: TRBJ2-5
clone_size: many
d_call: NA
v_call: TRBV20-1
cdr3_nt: TGCAGTGCTCGCCCTGAGGGGGAGACCCAGTACTTC
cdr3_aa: CSARPEGETQYF

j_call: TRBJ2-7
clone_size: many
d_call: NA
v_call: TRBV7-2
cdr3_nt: TGTGCCAGCAGCTTAGCGTCTAAGAACTACGAGCAGTACTTC
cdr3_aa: CASSLASKNYEQYF

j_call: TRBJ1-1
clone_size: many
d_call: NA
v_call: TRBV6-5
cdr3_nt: TGTGCCAGCAGTTACGCCACTGAAGCTTTCTTT
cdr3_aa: CASSYATEAFF